This section outlines one T cell receptor (beta chain) sequence together with its context. The germline V gene has CDR1 SNHLY and CDR2 FYNNEI. The germline V and J ends were trimmed by 10 bases and 6 bases, with 19 bases remaining between them. CDR3 length: 13 residues. Full-length variable regions came from constant-region reverse primers plus semi-nested Nested Universal Primer A PCR. In TCRdb, the 5' RACE reads were re-called with MiXCR into one record per CDR3 protein. In the table there are approximately 60,000 distinct CDR3 sequences, 20% of which are singletons. Tregs were sorted as CD4+CD25+CD127-/low cells.

The sample was tumor-infiltrating Tregs sorted from the breast tumor. The clonotype was recovered from a female donor with breast cancer. The chain employs TRBV2 and TRBJ2-7, with D tentatively TRBD1 (5 bases). The CDR3 sequence: CATSQGFGFEQYF. The CDR3 nucleotides are TGTGCCACCTCGCAGGGATTCGGGTTCGAGCAGTACTTC.